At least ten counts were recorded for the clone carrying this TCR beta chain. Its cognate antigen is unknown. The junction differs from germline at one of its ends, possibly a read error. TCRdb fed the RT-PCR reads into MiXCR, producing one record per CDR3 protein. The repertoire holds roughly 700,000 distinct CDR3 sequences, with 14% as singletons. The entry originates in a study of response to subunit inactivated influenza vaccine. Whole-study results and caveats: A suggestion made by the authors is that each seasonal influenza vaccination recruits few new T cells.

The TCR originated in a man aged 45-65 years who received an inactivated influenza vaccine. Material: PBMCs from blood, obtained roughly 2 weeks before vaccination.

Here the CDR3 reads CASNLSGSHNEQFF. The CDR3 DNA follows: TGTGCCAGCAACCTCAGCGGCTCCCACAATGAGCAGTTCTTC. The chain couples TRBV9 to TRBJ2-1; tentatively, D is TRBD2 (5 bases). The CDR3 runs 14 residues. From germline, CDR1 is SGDLS and CDR2 YYNGEE. Supplemented by reference TRBV9 and TRBJ2-1, the full variable domain reads DSGVTQTPKHLITATGQRVTLRCSPRSGDLSVYWYQQSLDQGLQFLIQYYNGEERAKGNILERFSAQQFPDLHSELNLSSLELGDSALYFCASNLSGSHNEQFFGPGTRLTVL.